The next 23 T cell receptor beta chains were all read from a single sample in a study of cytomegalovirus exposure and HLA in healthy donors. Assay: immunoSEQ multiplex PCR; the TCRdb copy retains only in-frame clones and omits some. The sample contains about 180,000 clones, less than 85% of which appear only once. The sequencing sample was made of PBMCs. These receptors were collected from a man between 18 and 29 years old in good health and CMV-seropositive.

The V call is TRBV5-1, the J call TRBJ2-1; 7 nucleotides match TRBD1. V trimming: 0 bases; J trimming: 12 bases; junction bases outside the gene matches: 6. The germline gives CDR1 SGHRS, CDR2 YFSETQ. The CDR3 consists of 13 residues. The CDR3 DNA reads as TGCGCCAGCAGCTTGGGACAGGGCTTCCGGCAGTTCTTC. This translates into CASSLGQGFRQFF.

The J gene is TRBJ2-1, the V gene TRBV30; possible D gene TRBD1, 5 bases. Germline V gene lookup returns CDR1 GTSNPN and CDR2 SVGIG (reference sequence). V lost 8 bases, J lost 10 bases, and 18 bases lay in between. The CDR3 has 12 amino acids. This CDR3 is CALTRQGLEQFF. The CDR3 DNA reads TGTGCCCTCACCCGGCAGGGCCTAGAGCAGTTCTTC.

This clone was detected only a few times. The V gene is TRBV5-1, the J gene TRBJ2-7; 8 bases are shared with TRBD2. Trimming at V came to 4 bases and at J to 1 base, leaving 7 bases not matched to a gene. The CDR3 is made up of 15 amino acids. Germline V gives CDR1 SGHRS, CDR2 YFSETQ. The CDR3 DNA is TGCGCCAGCAGCCAGAGCGGGAGTAGGTCCTACGAGCAGTACTTC. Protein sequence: CASSQSGSRSYEQYF.

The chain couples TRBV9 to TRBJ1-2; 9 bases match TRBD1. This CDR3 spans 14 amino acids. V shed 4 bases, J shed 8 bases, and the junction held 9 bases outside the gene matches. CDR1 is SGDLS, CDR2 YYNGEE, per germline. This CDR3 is CASSTRDRAFGYTF. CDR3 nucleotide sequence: TGTGCCAGCAGCACCCGGGACAGGGCTTTCGGCTACACCTTC. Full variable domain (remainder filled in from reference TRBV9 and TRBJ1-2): DSGVTQTPKHLITATGQRVTLRCSPRSGDLSVYWYQQSLDQGLQFLIQYYNGEERAKGNILERFSAQQFPDLHSELNLSSLELGDSALYFCASSTRDRAFGYTFGSGTRLTVV.

The CDR3 DNA sequence: TGTGCCAGCACCTTGGGCCGATACTCCTACGAGCAGTACTTC. It specifies CASTLGRYSYEQYF. V and J are TRBV2 and TRBJ2-7; D gene uncertain. The germline CDR1 and CDR2 sequences are SNHLY and FYNNEI. The CDR3 runs to 14 residues. V was trimmed by 7 bases and J by 0 bases, leaving 13 bases between them.

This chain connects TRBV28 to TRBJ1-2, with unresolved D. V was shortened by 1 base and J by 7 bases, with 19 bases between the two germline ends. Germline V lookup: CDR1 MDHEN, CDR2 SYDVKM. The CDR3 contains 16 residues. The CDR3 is CASSLSVAGEESGYTF. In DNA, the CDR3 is TGTGCCAGCAGTTTATCCGTTGCAGGCGAAGAGTCTGGCTACACCTTC.

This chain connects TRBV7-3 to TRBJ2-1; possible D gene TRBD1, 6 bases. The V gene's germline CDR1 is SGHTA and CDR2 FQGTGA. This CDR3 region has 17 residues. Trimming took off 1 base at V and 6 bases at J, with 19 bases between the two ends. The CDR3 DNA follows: TGTGCCAGCAGCTTAAACGCGAGGGGGAGAGGGATCAATGAGCAGTTCTTC. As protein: CASSLNARGRGINEQFF.

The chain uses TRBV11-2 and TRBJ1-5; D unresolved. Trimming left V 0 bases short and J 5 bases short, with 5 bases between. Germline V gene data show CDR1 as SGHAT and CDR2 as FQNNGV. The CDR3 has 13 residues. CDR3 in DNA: TGTGCCAGCAGCTTAGAGCGGGATCAGCCCCAGCATTTT. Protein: CASSLERDQPQHF.

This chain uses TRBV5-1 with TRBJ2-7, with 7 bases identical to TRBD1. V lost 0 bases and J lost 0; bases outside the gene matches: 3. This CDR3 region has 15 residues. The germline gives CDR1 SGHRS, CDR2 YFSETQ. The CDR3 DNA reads TGCGCCAGCAGCTTGGCCGGGACAGCCTCCTACGAGCAGTACTTC. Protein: CASSLAGTASYEQYF.

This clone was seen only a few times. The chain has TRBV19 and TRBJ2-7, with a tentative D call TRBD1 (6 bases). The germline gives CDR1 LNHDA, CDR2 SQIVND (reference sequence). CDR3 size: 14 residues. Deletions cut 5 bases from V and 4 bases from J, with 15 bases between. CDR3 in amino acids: CASSYQDSRYEQYF. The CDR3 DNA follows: TGTGCCAGTAGTTACCAGGACAGTAGATACGAGCAGTACTTC.

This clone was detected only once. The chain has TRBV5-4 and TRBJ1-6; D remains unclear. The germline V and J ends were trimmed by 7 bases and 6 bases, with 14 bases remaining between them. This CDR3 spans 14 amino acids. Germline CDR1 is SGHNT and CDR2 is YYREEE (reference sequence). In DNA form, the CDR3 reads TGTGCCAGCCGACCGGGGTTGAGTAATTCACCCCTCCACTTT. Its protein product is CASRPGLSNSPLHF. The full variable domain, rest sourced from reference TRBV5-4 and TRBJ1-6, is ETGVTQSPTHLIKTRGQQVTLRCSSQSGHNTVSWYQQALGQGPQFIFQYYREEENGRGNFPPRFSGLQFPNYSSELNVNALELDDSALYLCASRPGLSNSPLHFGNGTRLTVT.

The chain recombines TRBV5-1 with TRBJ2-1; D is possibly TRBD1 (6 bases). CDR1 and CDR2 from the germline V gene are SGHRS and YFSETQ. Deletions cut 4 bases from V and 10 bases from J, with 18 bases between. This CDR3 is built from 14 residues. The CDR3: CASSDGMQGTEQFF. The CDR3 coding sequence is TGCGCCAGCAGCGACGGAATGCAGGGGACGGAGCAGTTCTTC. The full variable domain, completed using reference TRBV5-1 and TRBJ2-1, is KAGVTQTPRYLIKTRGQQVTLSCSPISGHRSVSWYQQTPGQGLQFLFEYFSETQRNKGNFPGRFSGRQFSNSRSEMNVSTLELGDSALYLCASSDGMQGTEQFFGPGTRLTVL.

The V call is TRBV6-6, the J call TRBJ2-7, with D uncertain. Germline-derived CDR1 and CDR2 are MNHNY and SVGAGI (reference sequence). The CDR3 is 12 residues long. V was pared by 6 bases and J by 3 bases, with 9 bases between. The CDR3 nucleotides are TGTGCCAGCAGCCCCGAGAGCTACGAGCAGTACTTC. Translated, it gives CASSPESYEQYF.

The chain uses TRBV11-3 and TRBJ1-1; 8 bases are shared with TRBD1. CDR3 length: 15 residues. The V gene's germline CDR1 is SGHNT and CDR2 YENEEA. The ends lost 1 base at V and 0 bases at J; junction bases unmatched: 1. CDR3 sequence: CASSLGTGMNTEAFF. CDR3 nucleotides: TGTGCCAGCAGCTTAGGGACAGGGATGAACACTGAAGCTTTCTTT.

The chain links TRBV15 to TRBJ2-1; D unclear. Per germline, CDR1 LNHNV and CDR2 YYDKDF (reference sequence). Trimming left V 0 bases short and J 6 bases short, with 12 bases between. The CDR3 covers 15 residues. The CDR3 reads CATSRDKFNGNEQFF. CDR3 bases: TGTGCCACCAGCAGAGATAAATTTAACGGCAATGAGCAGTTCTTC.

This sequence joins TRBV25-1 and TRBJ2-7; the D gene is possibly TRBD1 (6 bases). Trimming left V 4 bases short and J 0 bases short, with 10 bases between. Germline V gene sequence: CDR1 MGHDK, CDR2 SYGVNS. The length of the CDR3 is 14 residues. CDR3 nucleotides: TGTGCCAGCAGTGCCTCGGACAGCTCCTACGAGCAGTACTTC. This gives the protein CASSASDSSYEQYF.

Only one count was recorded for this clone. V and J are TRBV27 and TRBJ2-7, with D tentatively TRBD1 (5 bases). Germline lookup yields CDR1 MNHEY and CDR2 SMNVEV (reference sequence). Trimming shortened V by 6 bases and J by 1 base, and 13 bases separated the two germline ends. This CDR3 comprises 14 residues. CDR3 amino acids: CASSLVGASYEQYF. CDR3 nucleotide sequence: TGTGCCAGCAGCTTGGTAGGGGCGTCCTACGAGCAGTACTTC.

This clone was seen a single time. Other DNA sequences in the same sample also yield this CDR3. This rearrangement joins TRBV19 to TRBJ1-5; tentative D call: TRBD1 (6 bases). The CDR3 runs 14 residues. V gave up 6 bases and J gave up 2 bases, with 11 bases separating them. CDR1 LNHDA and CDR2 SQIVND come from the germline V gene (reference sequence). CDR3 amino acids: CASSPRQGNQPQHF. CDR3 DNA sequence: TGTGCCAGTAGCCCTCGACAGGGCAATCAGCCCCAGCATTTT.

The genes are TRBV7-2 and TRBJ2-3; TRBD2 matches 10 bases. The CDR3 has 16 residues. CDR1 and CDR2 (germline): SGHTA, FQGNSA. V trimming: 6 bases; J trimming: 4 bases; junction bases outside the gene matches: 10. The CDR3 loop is CASRTGAGGPSDTQYF. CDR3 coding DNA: TGTGCCAGCAGGACCGGAGCGGGGGGGCCTTCAGATACGCAGTATTTT. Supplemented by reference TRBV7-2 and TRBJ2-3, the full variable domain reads GAGVSQSPSNKVTEKGKDVELRCDPISGHTALYWYRQSLGQGLEFLIYFQGNSAPDKSGLPSDRFSAERTGGSVSTLTIQRTQQEDSAVYLCASRTGAGGPSDTQYFGPGTRLTVL.

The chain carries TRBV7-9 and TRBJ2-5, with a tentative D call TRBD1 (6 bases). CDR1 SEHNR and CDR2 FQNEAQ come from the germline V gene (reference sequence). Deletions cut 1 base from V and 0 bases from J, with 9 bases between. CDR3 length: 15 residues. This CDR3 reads CASSLGGHYQETQYF. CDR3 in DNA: TGTGCCAGCAGCTTAGGGGGGCACTACCAAGAGACCCAGTACTTC.

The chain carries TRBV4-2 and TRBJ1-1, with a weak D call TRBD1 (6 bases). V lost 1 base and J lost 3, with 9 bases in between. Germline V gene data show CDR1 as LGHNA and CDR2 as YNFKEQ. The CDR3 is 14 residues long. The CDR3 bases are TGTGCCAGCAGCCAAGGTAGGGGGTACACTGAAGCTTTCTTT. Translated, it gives CASSQGRGYTEAFF.

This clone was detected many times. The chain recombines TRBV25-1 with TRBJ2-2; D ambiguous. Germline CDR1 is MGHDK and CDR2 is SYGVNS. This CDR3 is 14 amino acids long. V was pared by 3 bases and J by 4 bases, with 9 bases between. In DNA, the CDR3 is TGTGCCAGCAGTGACGAGGCGGTCACCGGGGAGCTGTTTTTT. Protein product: CASSDEAVTGELFF.

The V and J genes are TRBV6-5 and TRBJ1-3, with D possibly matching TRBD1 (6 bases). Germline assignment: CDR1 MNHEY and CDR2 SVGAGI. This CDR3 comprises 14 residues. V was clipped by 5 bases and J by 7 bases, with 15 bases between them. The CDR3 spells CASSPGQLLNTIYF. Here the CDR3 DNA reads TGTGCCAGCAGTCCCGGACAGCTCTTGAACACCATATATTTT.